The 29 T cell receptor beta chains listed next were all sequenced from one sample in a study of T-cell memory formation after mild COVID-19. TCRdb re-called the 5' RACE reads with MiXCR, one entry per CDR3 protein. The repertoire holds about 340,000 distinct CDR3 sequences, 13% seen once, with over 20% in the top ten. Sequenced input: PBMCs or a T cell subset sorted from them (not recorded which). The origin of the receptors is a man aged 18 to 29 who had mild COVID-19 (a few samples of this study predate the infection). Cell type and time point are not known.

This clonotype came up many times. The chain recombines TRBV7-2 with TRBJ2-7; D is perhaps TRBD2 (6 bases). V shed 5 bases and J shed 6 bases, with 14 bases lying between them. This CDR3 has 13 amino acids. In germline, CDR1 is SGHTA, CDR2 FQGNSA. The CDR3 sequence is CASSDRREREQYF. CDR3 in DNA: TGTGCCAGCAGCGACCGGAGGGAGCGCGAGCAGTACTTC.

The chain has TRBV29-1 and TRBJ2-7, with 9 bases identical to TRBD1. CDR1 is SQVTM, CDR2 ANQGSEA, per germline. The CDR3 loop spans 15 amino acids. J was trimmed by 6 bases and V by 2 bases; bases with no gene match: 11. The CDR3, as DNA: TGCAGCGTTGAATGGGCGGGACAGGGAATTTCCGAGCAGTACGTC. Its translation: CSVEWAGQGISEQYV.

The CDR3 loop is CASSPNSLADTQYF. CDR3 sequence (DNA): TGTGCCAGCAGCCCGAACAGCCTAGCAGATACGCAGTATTTT. The chain combines TRBV7-6 with TRBJ2-3; D not resolved. The germline V gene encodes CDR1 SGHVS and CDR2 FNYEAQ. This CDR3 is 14 amino acids long. Trimming left V 5 bases short and J 4 bases short, with 13 bases between.

This clonotype was counted many times. The chain recombines TRBV12-3 or TRBV12-4 with TRBJ2-3; a possible D gene is TRBD1 (6 bases). V was clipped by 8 bases and J by 1 base, with 7 bases between them. The CDR3 runs to 12 residues. The DNA for the CDR3 is TGTGCCAGCGCAGGGGGCACAGATACGCAGTATTTT. This gives the protein CASAGGTDTQYF.

This clonotype was detected only a few times. The J gene is TRBJ2-3, the V gene TRBV7-2; D possibly corresponds to TRBD2 (5 bases). Trimming removed 4 bases at V and 2 bases at J, with 13 bases between. This CDR3 is 15 amino acids long. Germline V lookup: CDR1 SGHTA, CDR2 FQGNSA. This CDR3 is CASSSTRPTTDTQYF. The CDR3 DNA sequence: TGTGCCAGCAGCTCAACTAGGCCCACCACAGATACGCAGTATTTT.

The chain couples TRBV12-5 to TRBJ2-7; D is undetermined. The germline V gene has CDR1 LGHNT and CDR2 FRNRAP. Between the trimmed V and J ends, which lost 6 bases and 1 base, there was a span of 10 bases. This CDR3 has 13 amino acids. Here the CDR3 reads CASGVGFSYEQYF. As DNA, the CDR3 is TGTGCTAGTGGGGTCGGCTTTTCCTACGAGCAGTACTTC.

This clonotype showed up just a few times. This chain uses TRBV24-1 with TRBJ2-3; 7 nucleotides align to TRBD2. Germline CDR1 is KGHDR and CDR2 is SFDVKD. The CDR3 has 17 amino acids. V trimming: 0 bases; J trimming: 2 bases; junction bases outside the gene matches: 7. The CDR3 region has the DNA TGTGCCACCAGTGATTTGTCCGAGCGGGGTACCACAGATACGCAGTATTTT. It yields the protein CATSDLSERGTTDTQYF.

The chain joins TRBV27 to TRBJ1-2; D unresolved. The V end was cut by 5 bases, the J end by 5 bases, with 18 bases between. CDR1 and CDR2 (germline): MNHEY, SMNVEV (reference sequence). The CDR3 is 15 amino acids. The CDR3 spells CASSPSGVVFYGYTF. CDR3 DNA: TGTGCCAGCAGTCCGAGTGGTGTGGTGTTTTATGGCTACACCTTC.

V is TRBV3-1 and J is TRBJ2-7, with TRBD1 identical over 8 bases. The CDR3 is made up of 13 amino acids. In germline, CDR1 is LGHDT, CDR2 YNNKEL (reference sequence). The V segment lost 3 bases and the J segment 11 bases; nucleotides outside the gene matches: 9. CDR3 loop: CASSHLDRGTKYF. Written as DNA, the CDR3 is TGTGCCAGCAGCCACCTTGACAGGGGCACGAAGTACTTC.

This clonotype was detected ten times or more. This chain joins TRBV12-3 or TRBV12-4 and TRBJ1-1, with unresolved D. CDR3 length: 11 residues. Trimming took off 5 bases at V and 1 base at J, with 2 bases between the two ends. The CDR3 here is CASSANTEAFF. CDR3 DNA sequence: TGTGCCAGCAGTGCGAACACTGAAGCTTTCTTT.

This clonotype showed up just a few times. This chain links TRBV29-1 with TRBJ1-1; D unresolved. V was cut by 7 bases and J by 0 bases, with 9 bases left in between. The CDR3 is 12 amino acids. CDR1 and CDR2 (germline): SQVTM, ANQGSEA. CDR3 in DNA: TGCAGCGGTACTAAAATGAACACTGAAGCTTTCTTT. It encodes CSGTKMNTEAFF.

This clonotype was seen a few times. This chain uses TRBV7-2 with TRBJ2-2, with 12 positions matching TRBD2. The germline CDR1 and CDR2 sequences are SGHTA and FQGNSA. This CDR3 has 18 residues. Trimming at V came to 5 bases and at J to 5 bases, leaving 12 bases not matched to a gene. The CDR3 sequence: CASSPLAGGPSWTGELFF. The CDR3 DNA follows: TGTGCCAGCAGCCCGCTAGCGGGGGGGCCGAGTTGGACCGGGGAGCTGTTTTTT. The complete variable domain, with remaining parts taken from reference TRBV7-2 and TRBJ2-2, reads GAGVSQSPSNKVTEKGKDVELRCDPISGHTALYWYRQSLGQGLEFLIYFQGNSAPDKSGLPSDRFSAERTGGSVSTLTIQRTQQEDSAVYLCASSPLAGGPSWTGELFFGEGSRLTVL.

The chain carries TRBV7-2 and TRBJ1-6; D remains unclear. CDR3 length: 15 amino acids. Trimming stripped 5 bases from V and 2 bases from J, with 10 bases between. The germline gives CDR1 SGHTA, CDR2 FQGNSA. DNA of the CDR3: TGTGCCAGCAGCGCTTCTCGGGCCTATAATTCACCCCTCCACTTT. It specifies CASSASRAYNSPLHF.

This clonotype occurred a few times. CDR3 loop: CSARPAGELFF. CDR3 nucleotide sequence: TGCAGTGCCAGACCCGCCGGGGAGCTGTTTTTT. V is TRBV20-1 and J is TRBJ2-2, with D hard to call. CDR3 length: 11 residues. Looked up from germline, CDR1 is DFQATT and CDR2 is SNEGSKA (reference sequence). The V and J ends lost 6 bases and 6 bases respectively, with 8 bases between them.

The V and J genes are TRBV7-9 and TRBJ1-2; tentative D call: TRBD1 (5 bases). The germline CDR1 and CDR2 sequences are SEHNR and FQNEAQ (reference sequence). Trimming took off 4 bases at V and 7 bases at J, with 22 bases between the two ends. The CDR3 contains 16 residues. The CDR3 DNA is TGTGCCAGCAGCTACCAAATTGCGGTGGAGGGGCTTGGCTACACCTTC. Amino acid sequence: CASSYQIAVEGLGYTF. Together with reference TRBV7-9 and TRBJ1-2, the CDR3 gives the full variable domain: DTGVSQNPRHKITKRGQNVTFRCDPISEHNRLYWYRQTLGQGPEFLTYFQNEAQLEKSRLLSDRFSAERPKGSFSTLEIQRTEQGDSAMYLCASSYQIAVEGLGYTFGSGTRLTVV.

This clonotype was counted only a few times. This chain joins TRBV6-5 and TRBJ1-5; D ambiguous. Trimming stripped 6 bases from V and 6 bases from J, with 12 bases between. Per the germline V gene, CDR1 is MNHEY and CDR2 is SVGAGI. The CDR3 runs to 13 residues. This chain's CDR3 is CASRGSAGQPQHF. The CDR3 DNA sequence: TGTGCCAGCAGGGGGTCAGCTGGTCAGCCCCAGCATTTT.

The rearrangement joins TRBV6-1 to TRBJ1-1, with D uncertain. Germline V gene lookup returns CDR1 MNHNS and CDR2 SASEGT. V lost 2 bases and J lost 7, with 23 bases in between. This CDR3 contains 17 residues. The CDR3 loop reads CASSESQVFGPTFEAFF. Written as DNA, the CDR3 is TGTGCCAGCAGTGAAAGTCAGGTGTTTGGACCGACGTTTGAAGCTTTCTTT.

This clonotype has only one observation. The chain uses TRBV5-1 and TRBJ1-6; the match to TRBD1 covers 7 bases. Looked up from germline, CDR1 is SGHRS and CDR2 is YFSETQ. J lost 9 bases, V lost 2 bases, and 5 bases had no gene match. The CDR3 is 14 residues long. The CDR3 DNA is TGCGCCAGCAGCTTTGCAGGGGACAGTTCACCCCTCCACTTT. This translates into CASSFAGDSSPLHF.

The CDR3 DNA is TGTGCCAGCAGAGGGGGGGGTTCCCGGGAGACCCAGTACTTC. This codes for CASRGGGSRETQYF. The chain uses TRBV7-9 and TRBJ2-5; D might be TRBD2 (7 bases). Per germline, CDR1 SEHNR and CDR2 FQNEAQ (reference sequence). Trimming took 6 bases from V and 5 from J, leaving 16 bases between them. The length of the CDR3 is 14 residues. Full variable domain (missing parts from reference TRBV7-9 and TRBJ2-5): DTGVSQNPRHKITKRGQNVTFRCDPISEHNRLYWYRQTLGQGPEFLTYFQNEAQLEKSRLLSDRFSAERPKGSFSTLEIQRTEQGDSAMYLCASRGGGSRETQYFGPGTRLLVL.

J is TRBJ1-1 and V is TRBV12-3 or TRBV12-4; TRBD1 matches at 8 bases. The CDR3 has 16 residues. V lost 4 bases, J lost 1 base, and 8 bases stayed unmatched. The CDR3 region has the DNA TGTGCCAGCAGTTCCCGCGGGACAGGCCAGAACACTGAAGCTTTCTTT. Its translation: CASSSRGTGQNTEAFF.

This clonotype was seen only a few times. CDR3 region: CASSLRTGSFLYGYTF. CDR3 DNA sequence: TGTGCCAGCAGCTTAAGGACAGGTTCCTTCCTCTATGGCTACACCTTC. The chain is built from TRBV7-9 and TRBJ1-2; 7 nucleotides match TRBD1. This CDR3 spans 16 amino acids. With V trimmed by 2 bases and J by 4 bases, 10 bases remained unmatched. CDR1 and CDR2 from the germline V gene are SEHNR and FQNEAQ (reference sequence).

This clonotype was observed a few times. The J gene is TRBJ2-3, the V gene TRBV6-2 or TRBV6-3; D is perhaps TRBD1 (5 bases). The CDR3 spans 11 residues. Germline CDR1 reads MNHEY; CDR2 reads SVGEGT. The V and J ends lost 5 bases and 8 bases respectively, with 8 bases between them. CDR3 bases: TGTGCCAGCAGTAGGGGCCTTACGCAGTATTTT. Its protein product is CASSRGLTQYF.

This clonotype has a handful of counts. The CDR3 loop reads CASSSGIWANTEAFF. DNA of the CDR3: TGTGCCAGCAGCTCAGGGATTTGGGCGAACACTGAAGCTTTCTTT. The chain employs TRBV7-2 and TRBJ1-1; weak D call: TRBD1 (5 bases). Germline CDR1 reads SGHTA; CDR2 reads FQGNSA. This CDR3 region has 15 residues. The V gene lost 4 bases and the J gene lost 1 base, with 13 bases spanning the gap.

This chain uses TRBV28 with TRBJ1-5; tentative D call: TRBD1 (6 bases). The CDR3 runs to 16 residues. CDR1 is MDHEN, CDR2 SYDVKM, per germline. With 3 bases removed from V and 4 bases from J, the gap between germline ends came to 16 bases. CDR3 DNA: TGTGCCAGCAGTTTCCTGACGGGGGCGGTAAATCAGCCCCAGCATTTT. Encoded protein: CASSFLTGAVNQPQHF.

This clonotype was picked up many times. The chain couples TRBV6-5 to TRBJ1-6; D is perhaps TRBD1 (5 bases). The length of the CDR3 is 16 residues. CDR1 is MNHEY and CDR2 is SVGAGI in the germline V gene. V was cut by 7 bases and J by 10 bases, with 23 bases left in between. CDR3 protein: CASTLTLLAGRSPLHF. CDR3 DNA: TGTGCCAGCACACTCACACTCCTAGCGGGGCGCTCACCCCTCCACTTT.

The sample holds a few counts of this clonotype. The rearrangement links TRBV21-1 to TRBJ1-1. TRBV21-1 is an annotated pseudogene. The CDR3 length is 15 residues. Here the CDR3 reads CASSKEKGPWTEAFF. The DNA for the CDR3 is TGTGCCAGCAGCAAAGAGAAGGGTCCGTGGACTGAAGCTTTCTTT.

This clonotype was detected ten times or more. The chain joins TRBV18 to TRBJ2-1; the match to TRBD1 covers 7 bases. V lost 4 bases and J lost 8; bases outside the gene matches: 11. CDR1 is KGHSH and CDR2 is LQKENI in the germline V gene. The CDR3 is 15 amino acids. CDR3 coding DNA: TGTGCCAGCTCACTTGGACAGGAGCCTCTCGATGAGCAGTTCTTC. Its protein product is CASSLGQEPLDEQFF.

The chain carries TRBV7-2 and TRBJ1-4; D remains ambiguous. Germline V gene lookup returns CDR1 SGHTA and CDR2 FQGNSA. V lost 3 bases to trimming and J lost 5 bases, with 4 bases between them. The CDR3 has 12 residues. This CDR3 reads CASSLINEKLFF. CDR3 sequence (DNA): TGTGCCAGCAGCTTGATAAATGAAAAACTGTTTTTT.

The rearrangement uses TRBV18 and TRBJ1-6; 8 bases are shared with TRBD1. CDR1 KGHSH and CDR2 LQKENI come from the germline V gene. There are 15 residues in the CDR3. V lost 2 bases to trimming and J lost 10 bases; unmatched junction nucleotides: 7. This CDR3 reads CASSPGTGGQSPLHF. The CDR3 coding sequence is TGTGCCAGCTCACCAGGGACAGGCGGCCAGTCACCCCTCCACTTT.